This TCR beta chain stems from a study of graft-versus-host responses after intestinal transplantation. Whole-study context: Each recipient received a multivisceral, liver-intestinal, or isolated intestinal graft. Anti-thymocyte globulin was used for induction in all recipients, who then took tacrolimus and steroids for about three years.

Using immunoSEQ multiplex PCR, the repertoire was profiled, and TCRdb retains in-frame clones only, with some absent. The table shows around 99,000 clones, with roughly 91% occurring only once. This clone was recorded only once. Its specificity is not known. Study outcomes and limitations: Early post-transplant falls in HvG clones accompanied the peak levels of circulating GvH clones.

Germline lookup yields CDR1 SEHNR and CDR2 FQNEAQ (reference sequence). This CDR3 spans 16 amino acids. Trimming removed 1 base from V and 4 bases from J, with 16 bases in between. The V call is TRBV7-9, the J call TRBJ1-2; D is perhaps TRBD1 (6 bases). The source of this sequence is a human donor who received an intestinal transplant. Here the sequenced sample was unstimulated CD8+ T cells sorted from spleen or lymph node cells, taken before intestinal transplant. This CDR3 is CASSLGPQGISYGYTF. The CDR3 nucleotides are TGTGCCAGCAGCTTAGGGCCCCAGGGGATCAGCTATGGCTACACCTTC.